This TCR beta chain was retrieved from a study of cytomegalovirus exposure and HLA in healthy donors. PCR primers comprised 60 Vbeta and 13 Jbeta primers. Generated by immunoSEQ multiplex PCR, the TCRdb table keeps only in-frame clones and is missing some. The sample lists about 99,000 clones; 70% to 80% were seen once. Losses at the gene ends were 0 bases for V and 4 bases for J; bases not matched to a gene: 3. The CDR3 sequence is 15 residues long. Germline V lookup: CDR1 SGHVS, CDR2 FQNEAQ. Points on this clone: What it binds is not known.

Study-level results: 16,951 TCR beta sequences were associated with HLA alleles at 0.05 false discovery rate in a later analysis. It emerged from a later analysis that several of the most significant clusters appeared to be linked to common viral pathogens.

The sequenced sample was PBMCs. The receptor comes from a man aged 35 to 55 in good health and CMV-seronegative. The chain combines TRBV7-8 with TRBJ2-7, with TRBD2 identical over 10 bases. The CDR3, as DNA: TGTGCCAGCAGCTTAGCGACTAGCGGGCTGTACGAGCAGTACTTC. It yields the protein CASSLATSGLYEQYF.